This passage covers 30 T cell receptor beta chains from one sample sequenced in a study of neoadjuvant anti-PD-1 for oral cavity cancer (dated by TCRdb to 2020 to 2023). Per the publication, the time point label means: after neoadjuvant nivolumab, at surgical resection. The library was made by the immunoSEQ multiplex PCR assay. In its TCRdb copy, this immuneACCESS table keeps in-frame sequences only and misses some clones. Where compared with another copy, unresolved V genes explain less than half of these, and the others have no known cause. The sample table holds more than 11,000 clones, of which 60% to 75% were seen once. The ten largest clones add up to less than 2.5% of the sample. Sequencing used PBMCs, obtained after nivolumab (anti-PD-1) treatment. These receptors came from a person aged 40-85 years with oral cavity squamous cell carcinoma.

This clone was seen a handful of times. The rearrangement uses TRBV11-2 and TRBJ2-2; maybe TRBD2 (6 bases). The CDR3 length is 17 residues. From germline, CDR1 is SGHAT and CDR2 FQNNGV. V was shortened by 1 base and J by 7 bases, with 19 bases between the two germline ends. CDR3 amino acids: CASSLVGLPSGGGELFF. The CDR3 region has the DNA TGTGCCAGCAGCTTAGTAGGACTACCGTCTGGTGGCGGGGAGCTGTTTTTT. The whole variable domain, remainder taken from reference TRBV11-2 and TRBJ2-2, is EAGVAQSPRYKIIEKRQSVAFWCNPISGHATLYWYQQILGQGPKLLIQFQNNGVVDDSQLPKDRFSAERLKGVDSTLKIQPAKLEDSAVYLCASSLVGLPSGGGELFFGEGSRLTVL.

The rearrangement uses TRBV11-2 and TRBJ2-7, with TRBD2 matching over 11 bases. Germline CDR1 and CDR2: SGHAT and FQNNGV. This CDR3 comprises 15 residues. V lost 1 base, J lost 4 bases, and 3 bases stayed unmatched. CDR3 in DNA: TGTGCCAGCAGCTTAGGACTAGCGGGATCTTACGAGCAGTACTTC. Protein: CASSLGLAGSYEQYF.

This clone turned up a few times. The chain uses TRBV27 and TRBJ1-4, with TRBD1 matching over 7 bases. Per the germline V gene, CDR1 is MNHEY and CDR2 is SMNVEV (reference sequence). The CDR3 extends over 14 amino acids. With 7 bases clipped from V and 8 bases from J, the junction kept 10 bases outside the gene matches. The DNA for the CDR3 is TGTGCCAGCACTGACCCCGCAGGGGGGGAAAAACTGTTTTTT. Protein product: CASTDPAGGEKLFF.

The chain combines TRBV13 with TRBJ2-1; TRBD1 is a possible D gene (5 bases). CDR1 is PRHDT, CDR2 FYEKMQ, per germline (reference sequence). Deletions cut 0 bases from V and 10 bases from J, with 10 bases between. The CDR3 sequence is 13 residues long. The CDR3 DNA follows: TGTGCCAGCAGCTTAGGAGGGGTAGGGGAGCAGTTCTTC. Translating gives CASSLGGVGEQFF.

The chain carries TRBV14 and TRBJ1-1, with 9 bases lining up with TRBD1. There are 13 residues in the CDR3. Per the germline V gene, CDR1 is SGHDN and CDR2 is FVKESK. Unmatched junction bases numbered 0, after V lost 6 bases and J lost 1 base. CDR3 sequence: CASRDRGNTEAFF. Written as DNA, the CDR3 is TGTGCCAGCAGGGACAGGGGGAACACTGAAGCTTTCTTT.

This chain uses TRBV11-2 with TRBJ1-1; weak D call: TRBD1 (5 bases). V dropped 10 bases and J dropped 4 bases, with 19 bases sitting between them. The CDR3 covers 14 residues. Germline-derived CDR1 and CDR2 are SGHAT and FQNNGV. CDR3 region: CATRVQGYITEAFF. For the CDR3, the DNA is TGTGCCACTCGGGTCCAGGGCTATATCACTGAAGCTTTCTTT.

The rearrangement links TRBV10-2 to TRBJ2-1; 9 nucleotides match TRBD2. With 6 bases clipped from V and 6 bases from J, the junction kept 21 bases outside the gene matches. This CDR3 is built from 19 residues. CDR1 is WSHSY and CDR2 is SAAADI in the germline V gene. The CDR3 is CASSYSLAGNLPSRNEQFF. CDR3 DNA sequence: TGCGCCAGCAGCTATTCCCTAGCGGGGAACCTCCCGTCGCGCAATGAGCAGTTCTTC.

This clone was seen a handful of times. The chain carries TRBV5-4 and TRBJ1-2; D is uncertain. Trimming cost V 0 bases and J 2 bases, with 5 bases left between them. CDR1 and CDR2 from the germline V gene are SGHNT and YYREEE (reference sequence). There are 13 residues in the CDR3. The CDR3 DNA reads TGTGCCAGCAGCTTGGACAGAAACTATGGCTACACCTTC. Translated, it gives CASSLDRNYGYTF.

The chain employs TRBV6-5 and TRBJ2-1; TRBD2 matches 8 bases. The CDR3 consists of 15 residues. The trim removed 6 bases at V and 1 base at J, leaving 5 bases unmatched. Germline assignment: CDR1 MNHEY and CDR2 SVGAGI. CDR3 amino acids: CASSRAGASYNEQFF. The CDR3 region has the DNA TGTGCCAGCAGCCGAGCGGGGGCGTCCTACAATGAGCAGTTCTTC.

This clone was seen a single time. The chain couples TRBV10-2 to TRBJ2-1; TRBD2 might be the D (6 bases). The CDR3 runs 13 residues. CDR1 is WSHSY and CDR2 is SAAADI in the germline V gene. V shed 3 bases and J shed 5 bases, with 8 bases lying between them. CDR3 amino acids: CASSDGLNNEQFF. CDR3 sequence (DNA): TGCGCCAGCAGTGACGGACTAAACAATGAGCAGTTCTTC.

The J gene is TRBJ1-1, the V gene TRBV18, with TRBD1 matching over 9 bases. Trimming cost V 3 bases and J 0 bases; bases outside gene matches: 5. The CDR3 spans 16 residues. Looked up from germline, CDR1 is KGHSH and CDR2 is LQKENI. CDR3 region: CASSPRTGVMNTEAFF. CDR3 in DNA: TGTGCCAGCTCACCCAGGACAGGGGTAATGAACACTGAAGCTTTCTTT. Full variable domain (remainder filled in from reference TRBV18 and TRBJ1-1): NAGVMQNPRHLVRRRGQEARLRCSPMKGHSHVYWYRQLPEEGLKFMVYLQKENIIDESGMPKERFSAEFPKEGPSILRIQQVVRGDSAAYFCASSPRTGVMNTEAFFGQGTRLTVV.

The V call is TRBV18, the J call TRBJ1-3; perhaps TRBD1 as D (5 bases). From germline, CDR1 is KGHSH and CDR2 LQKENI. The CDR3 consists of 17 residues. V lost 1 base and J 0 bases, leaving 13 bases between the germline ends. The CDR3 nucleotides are TGTGCCAGCTCACCACTTCCTACAGGTCTCTCTGGAAACACCATATATTTT. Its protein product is CASSPLPTGLSGNTIYF.

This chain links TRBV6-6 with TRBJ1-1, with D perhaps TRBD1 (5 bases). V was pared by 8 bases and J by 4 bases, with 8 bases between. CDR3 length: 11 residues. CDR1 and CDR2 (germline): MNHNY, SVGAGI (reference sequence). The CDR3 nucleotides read TGTGCCAGCGGGGGGTCCACTGAAGCTTTCTTT. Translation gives CASGGSTEAFF.

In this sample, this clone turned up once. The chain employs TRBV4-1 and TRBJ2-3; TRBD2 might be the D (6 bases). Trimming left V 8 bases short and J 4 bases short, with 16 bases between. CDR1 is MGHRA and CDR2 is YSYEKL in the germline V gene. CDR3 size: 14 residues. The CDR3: CASGWGGVADTQYF. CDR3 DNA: TGCGCCAGCGGTTGGGGAGGAGTGGCAGATACGCAGTATTTT.

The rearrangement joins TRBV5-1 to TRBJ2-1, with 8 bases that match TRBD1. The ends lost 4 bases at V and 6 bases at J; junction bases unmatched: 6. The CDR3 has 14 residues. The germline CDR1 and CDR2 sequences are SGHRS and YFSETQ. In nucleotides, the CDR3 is TGCGCCAGCAGCCCCAGGACAGGGCCCAATGAGCAGTTCTTC. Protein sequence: CASSPRTGPNEQFF.

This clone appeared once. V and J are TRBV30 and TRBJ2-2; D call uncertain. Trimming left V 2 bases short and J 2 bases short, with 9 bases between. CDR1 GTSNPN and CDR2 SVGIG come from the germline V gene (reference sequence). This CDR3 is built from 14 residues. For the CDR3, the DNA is TGTGCCTGGAGTTCAAGGTTAAACACCGGGGAGCTGTTTTTT. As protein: CAWSSRLNTGELFF.

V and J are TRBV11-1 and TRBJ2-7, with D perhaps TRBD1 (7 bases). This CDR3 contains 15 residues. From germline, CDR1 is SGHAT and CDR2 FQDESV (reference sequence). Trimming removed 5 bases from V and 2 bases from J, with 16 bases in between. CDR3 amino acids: CASSLGGQSTYEQYF. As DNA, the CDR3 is TGTGCCAGCAGCCTGGGGGGACAGTCTACCTACGAGCAGTACTTC.

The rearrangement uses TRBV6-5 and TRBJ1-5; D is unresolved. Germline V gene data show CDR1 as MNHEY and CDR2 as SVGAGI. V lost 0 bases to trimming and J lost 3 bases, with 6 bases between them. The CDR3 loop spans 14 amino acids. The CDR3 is CASSYSRFNQPQHF. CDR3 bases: TGTGCCAGCAGTTACTCCAGGTTCAATCAGCCCCAGCATTTT.

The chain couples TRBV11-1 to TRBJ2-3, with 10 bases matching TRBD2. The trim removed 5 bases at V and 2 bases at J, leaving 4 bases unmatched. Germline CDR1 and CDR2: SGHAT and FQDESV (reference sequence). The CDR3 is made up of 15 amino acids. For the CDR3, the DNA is TGTGCCAGCAGCCAACTAGCGGGGAACACAGATACGCAGTATTTT. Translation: CASSQLAGNTDTQYF.

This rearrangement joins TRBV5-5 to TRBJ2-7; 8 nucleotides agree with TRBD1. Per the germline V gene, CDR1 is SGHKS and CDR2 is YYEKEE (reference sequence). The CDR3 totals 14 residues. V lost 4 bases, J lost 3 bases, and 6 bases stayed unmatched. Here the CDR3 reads CASSKRGTGYEQYF. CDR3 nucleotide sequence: TGTGCCAGCAGCAAGAGGGGGACAGGCTACGAGCAGTACTTC.

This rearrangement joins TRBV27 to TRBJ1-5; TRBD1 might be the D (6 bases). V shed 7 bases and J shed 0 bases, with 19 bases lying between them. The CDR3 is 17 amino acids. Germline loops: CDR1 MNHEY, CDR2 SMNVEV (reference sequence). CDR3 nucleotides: TGTGCCAGCAAACGGGATGGGGGCGACTATAGCAATCAGCCCCAGCATTTT. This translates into CASKRDGGDYSNQPQHF.

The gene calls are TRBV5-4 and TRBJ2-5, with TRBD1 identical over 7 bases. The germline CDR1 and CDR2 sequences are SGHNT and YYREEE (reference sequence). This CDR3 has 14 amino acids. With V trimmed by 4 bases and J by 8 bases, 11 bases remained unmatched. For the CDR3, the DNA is TGTGCCAGCAGCAACCGGGACAGCTCTGGTACCCAGTACTTC. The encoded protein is CASSNRDSSGTQYF.

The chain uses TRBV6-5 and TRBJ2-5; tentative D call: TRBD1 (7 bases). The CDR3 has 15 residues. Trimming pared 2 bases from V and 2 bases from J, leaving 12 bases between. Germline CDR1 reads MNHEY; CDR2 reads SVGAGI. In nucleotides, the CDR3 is TGTGCCAGCAGTTACGGGCAGGGGGGACAAGAGACCCAGTACTTC. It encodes CASSYGQGGQETQYF.

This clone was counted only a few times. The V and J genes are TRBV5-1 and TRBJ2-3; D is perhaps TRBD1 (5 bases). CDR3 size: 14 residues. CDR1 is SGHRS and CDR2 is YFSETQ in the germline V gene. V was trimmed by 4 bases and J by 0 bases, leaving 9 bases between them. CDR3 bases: TGCGCCAGCAGCCCGGACAAGAGCACAGATACGCAGTATTTT. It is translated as CASSPDKSTDTQYF.

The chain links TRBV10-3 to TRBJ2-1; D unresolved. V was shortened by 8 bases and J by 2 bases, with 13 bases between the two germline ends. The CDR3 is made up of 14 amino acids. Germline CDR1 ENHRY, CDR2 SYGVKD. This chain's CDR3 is CAIWKGGPYNEQFF. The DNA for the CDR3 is TGTGCCATCTGGAAAGGCGGACCCTACAATGAGCAGTTCTTC.

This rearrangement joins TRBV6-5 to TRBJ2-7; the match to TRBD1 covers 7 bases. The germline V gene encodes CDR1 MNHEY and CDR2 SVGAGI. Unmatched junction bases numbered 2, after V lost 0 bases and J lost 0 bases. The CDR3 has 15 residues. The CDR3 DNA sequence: TGTGCCAGCAGTTACTCGACAGGGAACTCCTACGAGCAGTACTTC. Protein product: CASSYSTGNSYEQYF.

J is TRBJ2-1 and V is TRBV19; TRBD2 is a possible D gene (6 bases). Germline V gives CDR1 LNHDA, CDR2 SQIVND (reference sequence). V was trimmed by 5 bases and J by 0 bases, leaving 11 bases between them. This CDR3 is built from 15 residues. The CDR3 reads CASSGDLSSYNEQFF. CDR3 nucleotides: TGTGCCAGTAGTGGGGACTTGAGCTCCTACAATGAGCAGTTCTTC. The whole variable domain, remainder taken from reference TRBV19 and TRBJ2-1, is DGGITQSPKYLFRKEGQNVTLSCEQNLNHDAMYWYRQDPGQGLRLIYYSQIVNDFQKGDIAEGYSVSREKKESFPLTVTSAQKNPTAFYLCASSGDLSSYNEQFFGPGTRLTVL.

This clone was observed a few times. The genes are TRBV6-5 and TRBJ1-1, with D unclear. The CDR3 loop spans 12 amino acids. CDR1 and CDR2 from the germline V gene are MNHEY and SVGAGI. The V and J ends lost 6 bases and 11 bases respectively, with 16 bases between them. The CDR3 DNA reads TGTGCCAGCAGAGCCGGGTCCCTGGGGGCTTTCTTT. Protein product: CASRAGSLGAFF.

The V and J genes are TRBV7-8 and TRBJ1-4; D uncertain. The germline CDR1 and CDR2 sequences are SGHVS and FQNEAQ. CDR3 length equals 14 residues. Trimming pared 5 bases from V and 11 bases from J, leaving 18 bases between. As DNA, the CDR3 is TGTGCCAGCAGCCCAACAAGGTTGCGGTTCAAACTGTTTTTT. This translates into CASSPTRLRFKLFF.

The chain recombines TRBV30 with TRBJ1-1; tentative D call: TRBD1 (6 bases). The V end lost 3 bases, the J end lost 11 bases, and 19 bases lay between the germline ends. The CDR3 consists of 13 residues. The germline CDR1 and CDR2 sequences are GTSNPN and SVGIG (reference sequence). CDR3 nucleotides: TGTGCCTGGAGCCCAGGGGCCGCGACAGCGGCTTTCTTT. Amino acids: CAWSPGAATAAFF.